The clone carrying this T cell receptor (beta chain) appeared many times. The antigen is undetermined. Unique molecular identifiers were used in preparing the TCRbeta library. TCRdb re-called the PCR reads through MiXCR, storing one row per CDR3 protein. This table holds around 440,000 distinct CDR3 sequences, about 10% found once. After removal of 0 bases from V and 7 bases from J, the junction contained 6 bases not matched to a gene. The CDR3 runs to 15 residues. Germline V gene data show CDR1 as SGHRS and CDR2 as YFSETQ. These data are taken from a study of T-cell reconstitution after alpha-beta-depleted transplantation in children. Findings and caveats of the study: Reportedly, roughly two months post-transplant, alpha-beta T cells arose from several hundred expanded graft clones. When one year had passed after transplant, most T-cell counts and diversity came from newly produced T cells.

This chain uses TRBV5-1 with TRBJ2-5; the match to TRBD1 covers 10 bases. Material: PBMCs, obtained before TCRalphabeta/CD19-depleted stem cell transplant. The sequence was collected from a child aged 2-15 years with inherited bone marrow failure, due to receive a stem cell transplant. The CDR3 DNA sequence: TGCGCCAGCAGCTTGGGGACAGGGGGTCCCGGGACCCAGTACTTC. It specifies CASSLGTGGPGTQYF.